This TCR beta chain was retrieved from a study of blood T cells in healthy people across ages. Study-wide results and caveats: Older age went with lower TCR beta diversity per million T cells, in a roughly linear way.

A sample-barcoded 5' primer and a J-beta primer mix were used in a second PCR of roughly 6 to 12 cycles. In TCRdb, the 5' RACE reads were re-called with MiXCR into one record per CDR3 protein. The table shows 380,000 or so distinct CDR3 sequences, with 52% occurring only once. A remark on this clonotype: Its antigen is not known. Possible read error: a much larger clone is one base away.

Germline lookup yields CDR1 DFQATT and CDR2 SNEGSKA (reference sequence). The CDR3 contains 14 residues. The receptor was derived from a man aged 55 to 70 in good health. Material for sequencing was blood. V and J are TRBV20-1 and TRBJ2-3; TRBD1 agrees at 7 bases. The CDR3 nucleotides are TGCAGTGCTAGGCCGAGGGGGCTAGGGGATACGCGGTATTTT. It codes for CSARPRGLGDTRYF.